The subject of this entry is one T cell receptor beta chain. The clone's antigen remains unknown. No per-base quality is available; no much larger clone lies one base away. Measured from the cysteine to the phenylalanine, the CDR3 is 15 residues long. This entry keeps only the CDR3 DNA: 45 bases, framed from base 1. V and J lose 1 base and 5 bases, and a span of 11 bases separates them. CDR1 MNHNS and CDR2 SASEGT were looked up in the germline V gene. The cohort was made up of approximately 670 healthy bone marrow donors. At the time of sampling, all cohort members were nominally healthy, though unrecorded immune exposures were likely present. The donor tested CMV seronegative, placing the donor among the 300 to 400 seronegative members of the cohort. A peripheral blood sample was collected from each donor, and TCR beta sequencing was performed on peripheral blood mononuclear cells. Genomic DNA was extracted from the blood cell samples with the Qiagen DNeasy Blood Extraction Kit.

The source of the sample is a study of cytomegalovirus exposure and HLA in healthy donors (dated by TCRdb to the late 2010s). For the study in its entirety: In an earlier analysis of roughly 500 of the donors, 276 Gb of sequence data and 95 million to 130 million unique TCR beta sequences from about 190 million T cells were reported. An early release covering roughly 600 HLA-typed donors comprised around 300 gigabases of sequencing data and roughly 85 million unique TCR sequences. Of the 300 to 500 genotyped donors, approximately 80% were placed in the genetic ancestry cluster associated with self-reported Caucasian donors. The study was designed to test whether signatures of past pathogen exposure could be identified by cataloging public T cell receptors. Using immunosequencing, the study profiled T cell repertoires from about 620 subjects and related those repertoires to cytomegalovirus serostatus. A separate validation cohort of approximately 130 different subjects was used in addition to the 666-subject first cohort. High-throughput TCR immunosequencing, statistical association of individual TCRs with disease status, and machine learning were combined to predict cytomegalovirus infection status. A later analysis re-examined previously published TCR beta repertoires from roughly 650 donors and added high-resolution HLA genotyping to investigate patterns of TCR occurrence. In the later analysis, no new phenotypic data were used to find candidate immune exposures; instead, reliance was placed on TCR beta sequences and their occurrence across donors. To decide whether each TCR beta V gene segment behaved as functional or pseudogenic, an earlier analysis of fewer than 750 of the donors relied on high-throughput TCR beta sequencing. Donor age, sex, ethnicity and CMV serostatus were compiled together with the repertoire data. A later genetic analysis took genome-wide SNP genotypes for about 65% of the roughly 670 donors and used that subset as a discovery cohort. All discovery cohort repertoires had been generated using a single sequencing platform. Both class I and class II loci were covered by HLA typing, at four-digit resolution. The number of typed donors differed by locus: about 620-640 for A, B, C, DRB1 and DQB1; 500 to 550 for DQA1; around 610 for DPA1; and roughly 470 for DPB1. Roughly five DR-DQ haplotypes were handled as single units for association and clustering because linkage in the cohort was strong. Among some 400 genotyped donors of the cohort, an average of roughly 240,000 unique TCR beta nucleotide sequences were sequenced per donor, around a sixth of them non-productive.

Libraries were prepared through the immunoSEQ multiplex PCR assay. For the multiplex PCR, a mixture combining 60 forward primers for TCR Vbeta segments and 13 reverse primers for TCR Jbeta segments was used. Amplification of the CDR3 region of rearranged TCR beta genes was performed with a multiplex PCR assay on genomic DNA. Amplified TCR beta libraries were sequenced as 87-base-pair reads on the Illumina HiSeq System. The paper's data handling went like this. In a later analysis, about 80 million unique TCR beta chains were counted across the roughly 670 repertoires, and roughly 10 million of these chains were shared by at least two donors. A nearest-neighbor algorithm error-corrected the raw reads and collapsed the reads into unique sequences, merging closely related sequences to remove PCR and sequencing errors. Alignment of CDR3 sequences to IMGT reference sequences was used to assign V, D and J gene segments. Each retained sequence needed at least a six-nucleotide match to both a V gene segment and a J gene segment. A rearrangement counted as productive if the CDR3 had no stop codons and remained in frame with V and J, and every other rearrangement counted as non-productive. CDR3 was defined by IMGT convention, running from the second conserved V-encoded cysteine to the conserved J-encoded phenylalanine. The earlier analysis of roughly 590 of the donors excluded any sequence lacking an unambiguous match to a single V gene segment. In an earlier analysis of approximately 610 of the donors, V segments were called functional above 56.7% productive rearrangements and were called segregating when the between-donor standard deviation exceeded 5%. A statistical classification framework was developed to diagnose cytomegalovirus status using the catalog of TCR beta chain sequences. In a later analysis, TCR nucleotide sequences were compared against IMGT/GENE-DB human TR gene sequences so that V and J genes could be assigned. Using the TCRdist pipeline, a later analysis assigned CDR3 sequences along with most-parsimonious VDJ recombination scenarios. A later analysis defined each TCR beta chain by its CDR3 amino acid sequence plus V-gene family, and excluded reads lacking a unique V-gene family. In a later analysis, approximately 640 highly shared, low-generation-probability nucleotide sequences were removed to address suspected cross-contamination and a sequencing artifact. A later analysis calculated a clonal expansion index for each public chain from normalized within-repertoire ranks of inferred template counts. In a later analysis, generation probabilities were computed using a VDJ recombination model fitted to out-of-frame rearrangements, and the results were checked against IGoR. A later analysis scored TCR-TCR, TCR-HLA and TCR-CMV co-occurrence with hypergeometric tests, applying a repertoire-size bias correction to TCR pairs. In a later analysis, false discovery rates were estimated by permuting HLA or CMV assignments 20 times. In a later analysis, co-occurring TCRs were grouped using DBSCAN, and TCRdist sequence similarity was added for clustering within HLA-allele-positive subsets. For co-occurrence clustering, repertoires with fewer than 30,000 or more than 120,000 public chains were excluded, along with 5 or 6 repertoires with anomalous nucleotide sharing. TCRdb stores this immuneACCESS table with in-frame sequences only. Part of the clones is absent; in the studies checked, under half of the shortfall reflects unresolved V genes, and no reason is known for the rest. V, J and clone size are those of that table, while D and trimming were read from the DNA. The sample contains 63,000 or so clones, around 73% of them found a single time. 5.4% of the sample is in the top ten clones.

Results the study describes overall, beyond this receptor: According to a later analysis, TCR association rates differed among HLA loci, with DRB1 alleles showing the most associated TCRs and HLA-C alleles showing the fewest. An association between a missense DCLRE1C variant and V-gene and J-gene trimming of TCR beta chains was found in a later genetic analysis and replicated in an independent cohort. Strong co-occurrence of HLA alleles, especially DR and DQ, made assigning TCR associations to individual alleles difficult. A further reported finding was that TCR beta sequences accurately predicted the HLA-A and HLA-B alleles for most subjects in the first cohort. The classifier was reported to diagnose cytomegalovirus status with high specificity and sensitivity in both the original and validation cohorts. In vitro tests confirmed that a few of the cytomegalovirus-associated TCR beta chains recognize cytomegalovirus antigens. In a later analysis, 15,000 to 20,000 TCR beta sequences were associated with specific HLA alleles at a false discovery rate of 0.05. Broadly in line with IMGT annotations, most TCR beta V segments showed up in productive rearrangements about 90% or about 30% of the time in an earlier analysis of roughly 590 of the donors. Most TCR sequences were observed very rarely across donors, whereas some public TCRs were present in many individuals. Compared with the approximately 720-donor mean, donors in an Asian-associated ancestry cluster had fewer N-insertions in productive TCRs, according to a later genetic analysis. The earlier analysis of about 600 of the donors excluded some 15 rarely observed V segments, including chromosome 9 orphons, because counts were too low. A total of about 150 TCR beta chains were listed by the study as associated with cytomegalovirus. The sequencing pipeline was judged likely to have produced a cluster of highly shared sequence variants as a technical artifact. Linkage disequilibrium might explain the correlated functional status among segregating V segments, but an unknown experimental factor could not be excluded. The 87-base-pair reads could not distinguish some IMGT-functional V segments, including TRBV6-2 and TRBV6-3, so those segments were excluded. The cohort was sequenced for TCR beta chains only, and without alpha or paired-chain data the features that could be detected were limited. Compared with equally common non-associated chains, HLA-associated TCR beta chains in a later analysis were more clonally expanded and had lower generation probabilities. According to a later analysis, parvovirus B19, influenza, CMV and Epstein-Barr virus appeared linked to several top co-occurrence clusters. Presence/absence analyses assumed roughly uniform sequencing depth across donors, an assumption that may not hold. The only immune exposure information available for the cohort was CMV serostatus. Because HLA typing was missing for some donors at each locus, association tests included only the typed subset. According to a later analysis, most CMV-associated TCR beta chains appeared to be HLA-restricted, and the HLA associations seemed to be driven largely by CMV exposure. The authors suggested that the approach could potentially be generalized to other disease states and immunological phenotypes.

The sequence is built from TRBV6-1 and TRBJ2-2; no D segment can be confidently identified. The sequence derives from a man aged 45-60 years in good health and CMV-seronegative. Sequencing was performed on PBMCs. The CDR3 has the sequence CASSEVAAGTGELFF. The bases read TGTGCCAGCAGTGAAGTCGCAGCCGGGACCGGGGAGCTGTTTTTT.